This T cell receptor beta chain was observed in a study of control samples from healthy donors and cancer patients (dated by TCRdb to 2018 to 2020). V and J are truncated by 5 bases and 2 bases respectively, leaving an intervening sequence of 21 bases. The germline V gene sets CDR1 to MGHRA and CDR2 to YSYEKL. From the cysteine through the phenylalanine, the CDR3 covers 17 amino acids. Just CDR3 DNA is preserved here, 51 bases in frame from base 1. The library was made by the immunoSEQ multiplex PCR assay. Drawn from immuneACCESS, this table holds only the in-frame rearrangements with V and J called that TCRdb kept. Clones are partly lost; checked studies trace under half to an unresolved V gene and leave the rest unexplained. The sample records 130,000 or so clones, around nine tenths of which are singletons. 6% to 9.5% of the sample belongs to the ten largest clones. A few counts support this clone. Its antigen remains unidentified. Per-base quality was not reported, and no clone a single base away is much larger than it.

The clonotype comes from a middle-aged man with head and neck cancer. Input material: PBMCs. The rearranged segments are TRBV4-1 and TRBJ1-2; a tentative D call is TRBD1 (6 bases match). This receptor carries the CDR3 CASSVEGTGGGNYGYTF. The DNA reads as follows: TGCGCCAGCAGCGTGGAGGGGACGGGAGGGGGAAACTATGGCTACACCTTC.